The clone carrying this T cell receptor beta chain was counted ten times or more. This record belongs to a study of Graves' ophthalmopathy and Graves' hyperthyroidism. The CDR3 contains 14 residues. Germline CDR1 MNHEY, CDR2 SMNVEV (reference sequence). V lost 9 bases and J lost 3; bases outside the gene matches: 7. Amplification of the TCR beta CDR3 regions used RNA transcripts (as template). The authors performed first-round RT-PCR with HTBI primers and then a second-round multiplex PCR. TCRdb redid the calling of the multiplex PCR reads with MiXCR, one entry per CDR3 protein. The sample holds over a million distinct CDR3 sequences, approximately 35% seen once.

This TCR was recovered from an adult man with Graves' hyperthyroidism. This chain connects TRBV27 to TRBJ2-7; 11 bases agree with TRBD1. The specimen sequenced was peripheral blood or thyroid tissue (not recorded which). The CDR3 nucleotides read TGTGCCAGTAGCAAGGGACAGGGGGACTACGAGCAGTACTTC. As protein: CASSKGQGDYEQYF.